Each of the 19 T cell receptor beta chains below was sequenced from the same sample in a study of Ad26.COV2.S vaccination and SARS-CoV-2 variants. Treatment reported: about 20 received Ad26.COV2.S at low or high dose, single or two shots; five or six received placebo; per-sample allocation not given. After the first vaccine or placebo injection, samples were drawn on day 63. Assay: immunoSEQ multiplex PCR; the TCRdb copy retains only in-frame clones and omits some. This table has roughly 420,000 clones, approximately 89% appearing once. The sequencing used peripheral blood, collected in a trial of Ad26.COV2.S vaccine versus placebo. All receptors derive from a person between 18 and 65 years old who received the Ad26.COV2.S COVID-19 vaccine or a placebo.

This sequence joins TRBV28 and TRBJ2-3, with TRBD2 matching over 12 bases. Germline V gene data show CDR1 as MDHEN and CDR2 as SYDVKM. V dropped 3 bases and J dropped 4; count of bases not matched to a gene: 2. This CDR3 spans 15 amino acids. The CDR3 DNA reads TGTGCCAGCAGTTTCGGGACTAGCGGGTCAGATACGCAGTATTTT. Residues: CASSFGTSGSDTQYF.

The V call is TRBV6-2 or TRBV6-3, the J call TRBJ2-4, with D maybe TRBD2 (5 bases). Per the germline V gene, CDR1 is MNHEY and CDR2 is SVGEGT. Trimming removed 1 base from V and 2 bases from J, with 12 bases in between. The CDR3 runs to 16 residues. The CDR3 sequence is CASSYYRDGTKNIQYF. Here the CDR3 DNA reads TGTGCCAGCAGTTACTACCGGGATGGGACCAAAAACATTCAGTACTTC.

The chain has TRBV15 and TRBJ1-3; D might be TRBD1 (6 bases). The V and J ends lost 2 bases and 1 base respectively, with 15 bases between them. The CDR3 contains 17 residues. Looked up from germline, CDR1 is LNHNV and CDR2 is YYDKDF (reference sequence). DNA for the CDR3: TGTGCCACCAGCAGATTGAGGGGGTCATCTTCTGGAAACACCATATATTTT. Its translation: CATSRLRGSSSGNTIYF. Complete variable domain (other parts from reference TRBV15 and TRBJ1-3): DAMVIQNPRYQVTQFGKPVTLSCSQTLNHNVMYWYQQKSSQAPKLLFHYYDKDFNNEADTPDNFQSRRPNTSFCFLDIRSPGLGDTAMYLCATSRLRGSSSGNTIYFGEGSWLTVV.

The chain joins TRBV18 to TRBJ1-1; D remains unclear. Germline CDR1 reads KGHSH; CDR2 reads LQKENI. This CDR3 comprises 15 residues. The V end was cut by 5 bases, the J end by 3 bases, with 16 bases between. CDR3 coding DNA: TGTGCCAGCTCAATTGTGGGTGAAGTGGACACTGAAGCTTTCTTT. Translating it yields CASSIVGEVDTEAFF.

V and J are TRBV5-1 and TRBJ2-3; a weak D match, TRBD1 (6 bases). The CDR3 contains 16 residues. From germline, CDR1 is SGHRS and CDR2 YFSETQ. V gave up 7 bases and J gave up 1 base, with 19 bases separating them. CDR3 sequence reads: CASCSSPPGGTDTQYF. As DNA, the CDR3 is TGCGCCAGCTGTTCCAGCCCCCCAGGGGGCACAGATACGCAGTATTTT.

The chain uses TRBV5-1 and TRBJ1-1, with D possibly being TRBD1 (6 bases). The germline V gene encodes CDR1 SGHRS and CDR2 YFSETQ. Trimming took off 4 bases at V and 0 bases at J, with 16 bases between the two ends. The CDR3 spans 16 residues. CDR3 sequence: CASSGGIGQMNTEAFF. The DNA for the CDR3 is TGCGCCAGCAGCGGGGGCATAGGGCAGATGAACACTGAAGCTTTCTTT.

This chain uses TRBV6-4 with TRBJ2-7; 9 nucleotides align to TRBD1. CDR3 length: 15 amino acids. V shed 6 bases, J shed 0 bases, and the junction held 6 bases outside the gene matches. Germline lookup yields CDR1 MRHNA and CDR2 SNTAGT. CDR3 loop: CASRETGGTSYEQYV. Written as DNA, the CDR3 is TGTGCCAGCAGGGAGACAGGGGGAACCTCCTACGAGCAGTACGTC.

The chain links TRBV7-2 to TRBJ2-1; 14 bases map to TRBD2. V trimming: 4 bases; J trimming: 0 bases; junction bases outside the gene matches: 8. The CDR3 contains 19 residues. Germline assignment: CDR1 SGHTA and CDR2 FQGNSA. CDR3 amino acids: CASSSKGTSGSTSYNEQFF. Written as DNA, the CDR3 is TGTGCCAGCAGCTCAAAGGGGACTAGCGGGAGTACCTCCTACAATGAGCAGTTCTTC.

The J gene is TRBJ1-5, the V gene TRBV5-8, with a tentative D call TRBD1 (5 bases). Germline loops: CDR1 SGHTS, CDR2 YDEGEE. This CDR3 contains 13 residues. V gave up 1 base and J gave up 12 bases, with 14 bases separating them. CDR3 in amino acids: CASSLRTRGYQHF. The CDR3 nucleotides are TGTGCCAGCAGCTTGAGGACCCGGGGGTACCAGCATTTT.

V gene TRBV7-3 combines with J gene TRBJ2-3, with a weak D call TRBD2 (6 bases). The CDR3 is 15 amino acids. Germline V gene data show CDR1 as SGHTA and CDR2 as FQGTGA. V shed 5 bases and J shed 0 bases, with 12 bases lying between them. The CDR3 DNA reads TGTGCCAGCAGCGCGGGGAGCTCTAGCACAGATACGCAGTATTTT. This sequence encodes CASSAGSSSTDTQYF.

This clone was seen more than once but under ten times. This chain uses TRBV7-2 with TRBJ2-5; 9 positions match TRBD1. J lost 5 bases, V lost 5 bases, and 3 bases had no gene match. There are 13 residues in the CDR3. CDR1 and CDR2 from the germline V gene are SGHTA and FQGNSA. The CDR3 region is CASSRTGDETQYF. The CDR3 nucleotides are TGTGCCAGCAGCCGGACAGGGGACGAGACCCAGTACTTC. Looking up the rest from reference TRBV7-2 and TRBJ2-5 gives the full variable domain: GAGVSQSPSNKVTEKGKDVELRCDPISGHTALYWYRQSLGQGLEFLIYFQGNSAPDKSGLPSDRFSAERTGGSVSTLTIQRTQQEDSAVYLCASSRTGDETQYFGPGTRLLVL.

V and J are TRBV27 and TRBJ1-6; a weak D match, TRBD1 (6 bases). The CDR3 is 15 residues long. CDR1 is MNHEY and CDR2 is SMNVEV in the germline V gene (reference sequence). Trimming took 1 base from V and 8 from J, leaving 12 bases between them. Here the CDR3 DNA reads TGTGCCAGCAGTTTATTGCAGGGGCCACATTCACCCCTCCACTTT. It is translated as CASSLLQGPHSPLHF.

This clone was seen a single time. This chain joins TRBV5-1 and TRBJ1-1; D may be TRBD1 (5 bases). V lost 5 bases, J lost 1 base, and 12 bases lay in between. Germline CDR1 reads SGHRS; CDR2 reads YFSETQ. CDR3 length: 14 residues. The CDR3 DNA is TGCGCCAGCAGGAATCGGGGCCCGAACACTGAAGCTTTCTTT. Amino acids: CASRNRGPNTEAFF.

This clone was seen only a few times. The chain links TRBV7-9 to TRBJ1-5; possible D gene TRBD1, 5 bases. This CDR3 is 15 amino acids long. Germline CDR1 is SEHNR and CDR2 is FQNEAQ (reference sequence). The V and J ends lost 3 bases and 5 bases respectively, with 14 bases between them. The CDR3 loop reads CASSLSGGRDQPQHF. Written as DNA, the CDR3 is TGTGCCAGCAGCTTGTCGGGGGGTAGGGATCAGCCCCAGCATTTT.

CDR3 sequence (DNA): TGTGCCAGTAGTGTTCGGAAGGGACTAGCGGGAGATGAGCAGTTCTTC. It specifies CASSVRKGLAGDEQFF. The chain joins TRBV19 to TRBJ2-1, with 14 bases aligning to TRBD2. The V gene end was trimmed by 5 bases and the J gene end by 8 bases; junction bases not matched to a gene: 8. Germline V gene data show CDR1 as LNHDA and CDR2 as SQIVND (reference sequence). This CDR3 spans 16 amino acids.

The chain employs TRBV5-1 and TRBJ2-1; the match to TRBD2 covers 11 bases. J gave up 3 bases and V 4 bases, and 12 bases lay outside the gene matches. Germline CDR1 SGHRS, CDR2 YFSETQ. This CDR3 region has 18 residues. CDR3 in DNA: TGCGCCAGCAGCCCGTCACCGTGGACTAGCGGGCGCTACAATGAGCAGTTCTTC. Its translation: CASSPSPWTSGRYNEQFF.

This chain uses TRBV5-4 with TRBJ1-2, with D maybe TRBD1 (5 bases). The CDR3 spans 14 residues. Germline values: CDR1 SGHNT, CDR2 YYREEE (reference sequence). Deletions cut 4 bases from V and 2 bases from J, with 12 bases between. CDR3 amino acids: CASSTGRDNYGYTF. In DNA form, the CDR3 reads TGTGCCAGCAGCACGGGACGCGACAACTATGGCTACACCTTC.

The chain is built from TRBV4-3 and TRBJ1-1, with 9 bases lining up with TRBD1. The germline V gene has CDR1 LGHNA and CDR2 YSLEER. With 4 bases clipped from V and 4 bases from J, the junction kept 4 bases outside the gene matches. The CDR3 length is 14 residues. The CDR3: CASSRLTGGTEAFF. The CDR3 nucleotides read TGCGCCAGCAGCCGATTGACAGGGGGCACTGAAGCTTTCTTT.

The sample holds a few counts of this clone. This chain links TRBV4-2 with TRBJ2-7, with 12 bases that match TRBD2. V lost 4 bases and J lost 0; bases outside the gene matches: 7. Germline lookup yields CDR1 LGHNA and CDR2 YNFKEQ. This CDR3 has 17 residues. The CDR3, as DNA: TGTGCCAGCAGCCGACTAGCGGGGGACCTCAGCTCCTACGAGCAGTACTTC. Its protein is CASSRLAGDLSSYEQYF.